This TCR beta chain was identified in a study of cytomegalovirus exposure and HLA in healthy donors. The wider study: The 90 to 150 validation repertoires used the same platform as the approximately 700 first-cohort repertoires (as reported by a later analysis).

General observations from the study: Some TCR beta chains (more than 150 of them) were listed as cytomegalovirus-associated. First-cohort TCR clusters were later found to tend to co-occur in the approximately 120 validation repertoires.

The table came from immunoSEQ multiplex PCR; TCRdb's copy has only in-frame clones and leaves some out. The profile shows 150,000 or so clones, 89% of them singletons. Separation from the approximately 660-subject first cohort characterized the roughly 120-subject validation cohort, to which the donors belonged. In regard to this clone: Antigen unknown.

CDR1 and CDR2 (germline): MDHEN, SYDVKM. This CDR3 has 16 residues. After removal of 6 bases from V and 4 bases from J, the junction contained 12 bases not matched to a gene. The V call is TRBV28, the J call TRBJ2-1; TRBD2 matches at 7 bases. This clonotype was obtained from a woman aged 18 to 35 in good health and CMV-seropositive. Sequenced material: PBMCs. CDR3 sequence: CASSRPGLNWYNEQFF. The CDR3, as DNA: TGTGCCAGCAGCCGTCCGGGACTAAACTGGTACAATGAGCAGTTCTTC.